Presented here are 14 T cell receptor beta chains from one specimen sequenced in a study of quantifying T cell responses using KT2 cells. For the study at large: TCR alpha and beta constant-region primers primed reverse transcription of RNA.

The cDNA 3' end received a ligated oligonucleotide with a UMI. First-round PCR used about 4 cycles and beta primers RC1.1 and RC1.2 covering TRBC1 and TRBC2. A single record per CDR3 protein comes from TCRdb applying MiXCR to the UMI-ligation and nested PCR reads. The table records some 43,000 distinct CDR3 sequences, 17% of them present only once. The sequenced material came from PBMCs spiked with cells of the T cell clone KT2. The receptor source for this set is a human donor.

The sample holds a few counts of this clonotype. The chain uses TRBV11-1 and TRBJ2-7, with D hard to call. Per germline, CDR1 SGHAT and CDR2 FQDESV (reference sequence). Trimming took off 1 base at V and 3 bases at J, with 10 bases between the two ends. The CDR3 has 14 residues. CDR3 loop: CASSLELGNYEQYF. The CDR3 DNA is TGTGCCAGCAGCTTAGAACTGGGTAACTACGAGCAGTACTTC.

This clonotype has a handful of counts. The rearrangement joins TRBV5-6 to TRBJ2-1; D remains unclear. The germline CDR1 and CDR2 sequences are SGHDT and YYEEEE. The V end was cut by 1 base, the J end by 8 bases, with 10 bases between. CDR3 length: 13 amino acids. CDR3 protein: CASSLFFTDEQFF. For the CDR3, the DNA is TGTGCCAGCAGCTTGTTCTTTACGGATGAGCAGTTCTTC.

This clonotype was recorded many times. V usage is TRBV14 and J usage is TRBJ2-1; the match to TRBD2 covers 12 bases. V lost 3 bases and J lost 4; bases outside the gene matches: 7. The CDR3 loop spans 17 amino acids. CDR1 is SGHDN, CDR2 FVKESK, per germline. CDR3 DNA sequence: TGTGCCAGCAGCCACCGCGGACTAGCGGGGAGATACAATGAGCAGTTCTTC. Translation: CASSHRGLAGRYNEQFF.

This clonotype was counted between two and nine times. This chain uses TRBV20-1 with TRBJ2-1; D is undetermined. CDR1 and CDR2 (germline): DFQATT, SNEGSKA (reference sequence). The CDR3 spans 13 residues. Between the trimmed V and J ends, which lost 0 bases and 4 bases, there was a span of 7 bases. DNA of the CDR3: TGCAGTGCTAGAGAGGCTTATTACAATGAGCAGTTCTTC. Translated: CSAREAYYNEQFF.

At least ten counts were recorded for this clonotype. The chain joins TRBV29-1 to TRBJ2-1, with 10 positions matching TRBD2. CDR1 is SQVTM and CDR2 is ANQGSEA in the germline V gene. This CDR3 comprises 12 residues. The V and J ends lost 6 bases and 14 bases, in that order; junction bases with no gene match: 10. The DNA for the CDR3 is TGCAGCGTCGTAATAGCGGGGGGTAGGGAGTTCTTC. Translation gives CSVVIAGGREFF.

This clonotype showed up many times. The chain carries TRBV6-4 and TRBJ2-1, with TRBD2 identical over 9 bases. The CDR3 has 15 residues. Looked up from germline, CDR1 is MRHNA and CDR2 is SNTAGT. After removal of 5 bases from V and 5 bases from J, the junction contained 7 bases not matched to a gene. The CDR3 coding sequence is TGTGCCAGCAGTTGGACTAGCGAGGGCCACAATGAGCAGTTCTTC. Protein: CASSWTSEGHNEQFF.

The CDR3 coding sequence is TGTGCCAGCAGCCAAGAACAGGCCACTGAAGCTTTCTTT. This sequence encodes CASSQEQATEAFF. The genes are TRBV14 and TRBJ1-1; D perhaps matches TRBD1 (5 bases). Germline CDR1 reads SGHDN; CDR2 reads FVKESK. V dropped 0 bases and J dropped 4 bases, with 6 bases sitting between them. The CDR3 sequence is 13 residues long.

V and J are TRBV20-1 and TRBJ1-1; 8 bases agree with TRBD1. This CDR3 spans 12 amino acids. Trimming removed 1 base from V and 8 bases from J; junction bases left unmatched: 3. Germline V gene sequence: CDR1 DFQATT, CDR2 SNEGSKA (reference sequence). The CDR3 region is CSARGQGIEAFF. In DNA, the CDR3 is TGCAGTGCTAGAGGACAGGGGATCGAAGCTTTCTTT.

The chain links TRBV7-9 to TRBJ1-2; TRBD1 is a possible D gene (5 bases). This CDR3 has 13 residues. Germline V gene lookup returns CDR1 SEHNR and CDR2 FQNEAQ (reference sequence). Trimming removed 4 bases from V and 7 bases from J, with 13 bases in between. The DNA for the CDR3 is TGTGCCAGCAGCTACAGTGGGGGGAGTGGCTACACCTTC. Its protein is CASSYSGGSGYTF.

This sequence joins TRBV12-5 and TRBJ1-2; no reliable D call. The CDR3 runs to 10 residues. Trimming cost V 4 bases and J 4 bases, with 1 base left between them. Germline V CDR1 and CDR2: LGHNT, FRNRAP. The CDR3 sequence is CASGSYGYTF. The CDR3 DNA follows: TGTGCTAGTGGTTCCTATGGCTACACCTTC. The full variable domain, with the rest looked up from reference TRBV12-5 and TRBJ1-2, is DARVTQTPRHKVTEMGQEVTMRCQPILGHNTVFWYRQTMMQGLELLAYFRNRAPLDDSGMPKDRFSAEMPDATLATLKIQPSEPRDSAVYFCASGSYGYTFGSGTRLTVV.

This clonotype was picked up a small number of times. The CDR3 coding sequence is TGTGCCAGCAGCTTTGAGCGGGGGTCTAGCACAGATACGCAGTATTTT. Protein product: CASSFERGSSTDTQYF. The chain carries TRBV5-4 and TRBJ2-3, with 8 positions matching TRBD2. J was trimmed by 0 bases and V by 2 bases; bases with no gene match: 5. Germline lookup yields CDR1 SGHNT and CDR2 YYREEE (reference sequence). CDR3 length: 16 residues.

The chain joins TRBV29-1 to TRBJ1-5; the D gene is possibly TRBD1 (5 bases). This CDR3 contains 12 residues. CDR1 is SQVTM, CDR2 ANQGSEA, per germline. V was trimmed by 6 bases and J by 4 bases, leaving 10 bases between them. The DNA for the CDR3 is TGCAGCGTGGGAGACAGAAATCAGCCCCAGCATTTT. Translating gives CSVGDRNQPQHF.

This clonotype has a handful of counts. This chain connects TRBV6-6 to TRBJ2-7; TRBD2 agrees at 10 bases. Unmatched junction bases numbered 12, after V lost 0 bases and J lost 10 bases. The germline CDR1 and CDR2 sequences are MNHNY and SVGAGI (reference sequence). The CDR3 has 16 residues. The CDR3 spells CASSYSTPSGGAEQYF. The CDR3 nucleotides read TGTGCCAGCAGTTACTCGACCCCCAGCGGGGGGGCGGAACAGTACTTC.

The rearrangement joins TRBV6-5 to TRBJ2-7; D possibly corresponds to TRBD2 (7 bases). Trimming left V 8 bases short and J 5 bases short, with 16 bases between. The CDR3 sequence is 13 residues long. Germline CDR1 reads MNHEY; CDR2 reads SVGAGI. CDR3 sequence reads: CASSLAGANEQYF. Written as DNA, the CDR3 is TGTGCCAGCTCCCTGGCGGGGGCTAACGAGCAGTACTTC.